This TCR beta chain was profiled in a study of response to subunit inactivated influenza vaccine. General study results and limits: Authors suggested seasonal influenza vaccinations each recruit few new T cells.

This clonotype turned up a few times. Its antigen remains unknown. Germline trimming cut 6 bases from V and 7 bases from J; bases unmatched to any gene: 7. Germline V lookup: CDR1 KGHSH, CDR2 LQKENI. This CDR3 has 14 residues. TCRdb redid the calling of the RT-PCR reads with MiXCR, one entry per CDR3 protein. The repertoire holds 530,000 or so distinct CDR3 sequences, 25% seen once, with approximately 2% in the top ten. Sample: CD4+ T cells sorted from PBMCs, taken around 5 days after vaccination. The rearrangement joins TRBV18 to TRBJ1-4; 8 nucleotides line up with TRBD1. The receptor was derived from a man over 45 who received an inactivated influenza vaccine. The CDR3 DNA reads TGTGCCAGCTCTTCCGACAGGGGAAGTGAAAAACTGTTTTTT. Amino acids: CASSSDRGSEKLFF.